A single sample is the source of the 27 T cell receptor beta chains below, sequenced in a study of cytomegalovirus exposure and HLA in healthy donors. With 60 Vbeta and 13 Jbeta primers, the PCR was carried out. Produced via immunoSEQ multiplex PCR; TCRdb's table is partial and in-frame only. The sample consists of about 190,000 clones, approximately 78% of them appearing once. The sequenced sample consisted of PBMCs. These TCRs come from a male donor in good health and CMV-seronegative.

The chain joins TRBV7-2 to TRBJ1-2; TRBD1 matches 9 bases. The CDR3 runs to 15 residues. The germline CDR1 and CDR2 sequences are SGHTA and FQGNSA. Losses at the gene ends were 5 bases for V and 8 bases for J; bases not matched to a gene: 12. CDR3 region: CASSRAGQGVGGYTF. CDR3 sequence (DNA): TGTGCCAGCAGCCGAGCGGGACAGGGAGTGGGCGGCTACACCTTC.

The chain couples TRBV29-1 to TRBJ1-1; TRBD1 might be the D (6 bases). This CDR3 has 13 amino acids. Germline V gene data show CDR1 as SQVTM and CDR2 as ANQGSEA. V lost 3 bases and J lost 5, with 13 bases in between. CDR3 DNA: TGCAGCGTTGATGCTAGGGGGGGGACTGAAGCTTTCTTT. It yields the protein CSVDARGGTEAFF.

The chain joins TRBV29-1 to TRBJ2-7, with a possible D match to TRBD2 (6 bases). The germline V gene has CDR1 SQVTM and CDR2 ANQGSEA. V was pared by 3 bases and J by 7 bases, with 16 bases between. The CDR3 covers 13 residues. DNA of the CDR3: TGCAGCGTTGACACCAGGGTTGGAGGGGAGCAGTACTTC. Translating it yields CSVDTRVGGEQYF.

V and J are TRBV4-3 and TRBJ1-1; TRBD1 is a possible D gene (5 bases). The CDR3 loop spans 15 amino acids. V lost 3 bases, J lost 0 bases, and 11 bases lay in between. Germline CDR1 is LGHNA and CDR2 is YSLEER. DNA of the CDR3: TGCGCCAGCAGCCATAGCGGGGGATTGAACACTGAAGCTTTCTTT. Its translation is CASSHSGGLNTEAFF.

This clone has only one observation. The chain uses TRBV27 and TRBJ1-2; the D is unclear. CDR1 is MNHEY and CDR2 is SMNVEV in the germline V gene (reference sequence). CDR3 length equals 14 residues. The V end lost 4 bases, the J end lost 4 bases, and 13 bases lay between the germline ends. The CDR3 DNA reads as TGTGCCAGCAGTTCAGCCGGGAGCCCCTATGGCTACACCTTC. Protein: CASSSAGSPYGYTF.

Only a few counts were recorded for this clone. V and J are TRBV7-9 and TRBJ1-1; D not resolved. Trimming left V 6 bases short and J 4 bases short, with 15 bases between. The CDR3 is 14 amino acids. In germline, CDR1 is SEHNR, CDR2 FQNEAQ (reference sequence). The CDR3: CASRLGRDSTEAFF. CDR3 nucleotide sequence: TGTGCCAGCAGGCTTGGCCGGGATTCCACTGAAGCTTTCTTT. The full variable domain, rest sourced from reference TRBV7-9 and TRBJ1-1, is DTGVSQNPRHKITKRGQNVTFRCDPISEHNRLYWYRQTLGQGPEFLTYFQNEAQLEKSRLLSDRFSAERPKGSFSTLEIQRTEQGDSAMYLCASRLGRDSTEAFFGQGTRLTVV.

The rearrangement links TRBV27 to TRBJ2-7; 13 bases line up with TRBD2. Germline V gene sequence: CDR1 MNHEY, CDR2 SMNVEV (reference sequence). The CDR3 extends over 16 amino acids. J lost 5 bases, V lost 6 bases, and 10 bases had no gene match. The CDR3 is CASRPTGLAGVNEQYF. In nucleotides, the CDR3 is TGTGCCAGCAGGCCAACCGGACTAGCGGGAGTAAACGAGCAGTACTTC.

The chain has TRBV19 and TRBJ1-5; D gene uncertain. This CDR3 spans 14 amino acids. V lost 5 bases and J 0 bases, leaving 8 bases between the germline ends. Germline values: CDR1 LNHDA, CDR2 SQIVND (reference sequence). CDR3 sequence reads: CASSGGPSNQPQHF. The CDR3 region has the DNA TGTGCCAGTAGTGGTGGGCCTAGCAATCAGCCCCAGCATTTT.

The J gene is TRBJ2-1, the V gene TRBV7-8; 7 bases match TRBD2. The CDR3 extends over 17 amino acids. Germline V gives CDR1 SGHVS, CDR2 FQNEAQ. V lost 5 bases to trimming and J lost 0 bases; unmatched junction nucleotides: 10. The CDR3 loop reads CASSPFRGGSSYNEQFF. CDR3 sequence (DNA): TGTGCCAGCAGCCCCTTTAGGGGAGGGAGCTCCTACAATGAGCAGTTCTTC.

The V and J genes are TRBV5-1 and TRBJ2-3; 11 nucleotides align to TRBD2. Trimming cost V 5 bases and J 0 bases; bases outside gene matches: 2. Germline V gene sequence: CDR1 SGHRS, CDR2 YFSETQ. This CDR3 is built from 15 residues. The CDR3 bases are TGCGCCAGCAGTCTAGCGGGGGGAAGCACAGATACGCAGTATTTT. It is translated as CASSLAGGSTDTQYF.

V and J are TRBV19 and TRBJ2-5; tentatively, D is TRBD2 (5 bases). The CDR3 is made up of 15 amino acids. V gave up 3 bases and J gave up 4 bases, with 15 bases separating them. The V gene's germline CDR1 is LNHDA and CDR2 SQIVND (reference sequence). Here the CDR3 DNA reads TGTGCCAGTAGTATTATACGGGATTTCGTAGAGACCCAGTACTTC. Translated: CASSIIRDFVETQYF. Full variable domain (rest looked up from reference TRBV19 and TRBJ2-5): DGGITQSPKYLFRKEGQNVTLSCEQNLNHDAMYWYRQDPGQGLRLIYYSQIVNDFQKGDIAEGYSVSREKKESFPLTVTSAQKNPTAFYLCASSIIRDFVETQYFGPGTRLLVL.

This chain links TRBV28 with TRBJ2-7, with 10 bases fitting TRBD2. CDR3 size: 15 residues. Germline CDR1 reads MDHEN; CDR2 reads SYDVKM. The ends lost 8 bases at V and 4 bases at J; junction bases unmatched: 11. CDR3 region: CASSPAVAGGYEQYF. In DNA form, the CDR3 reads TGTGCCAGCTCCCCCGCGGTAGCGGGAGGTTACGAGCAGTACTTC.

In its sample, this clone was seen once. V gene TRBV4-1 combines with J gene TRBJ1-2; D perhaps matches TRBD1 (5 bases). The CDR3 sequence is 15 residues long. CDR1 is MGHRA and CDR2 is YSYEKL in the germline V gene. Trimming shortened V by 2 bases and J by 7 bases, and 17 bases separated the two germline ends. In DNA form, the CDR3 reads TGCGCCAGCAGCCAAATAGGGGCCCGACAGCCTGGCTACACCTTC. Translating gives CASSQIGARQPGYTF.

V and J are TRBV1 and TRBJ2-5; TRBD2 is taken as the D call from the table, unchecked against the DNA. TRBV1 is designated a pseudogene. The CDR3 sequence is 16 residues long. CDR3 bases: TGCACCAGCAGCCAAGAACTAGCGGGAAAAGAAGAGACCCAGTACTTC. This translates into CTSSQELAGKEETQYF.

The chain combines TRBV5-4 with TRBJ2-5, with 8 positions matching TRBD2. Germline CDR1 SGHNT, CDR2 YYREEE (reference sequence). V shed 4 bases and J 0 bases; nucleotides not matched to a gene: 5. This CDR3 spans 15 amino acids. The CDR3 is CASSPGGGHQETQYF. DNA of the CDR3: TGTGCCAGCAGCCCGGGGGGGGGCCACCAAGAGACCCAGTACTTC.

The CDR3 is CASSSGEETQYF. The CDR3 region has the DNA TGCGCCAGCAGCTCAGGGGAAGAGACCCAGTACTTC. The chain is built from TRBV5-1 and TRBJ2-5; tentative D call: TRBD1 (6 bases). The germline gives CDR1 SGHRS, CDR2 YFSETQ. V lost 3 bases and J 3 bases, leaving 6 bases between the germline ends. The CDR3 is made up of 12 amino acids.

This chain links TRBV15 with TRBJ1-1; tentative D call: TRBD1 (6 bases). CDR1 LNHNV and CDR2 YYDKDF come from the germline V gene (reference sequence). The CDR3 runs to 15 residues. The V end was cut by 4 bases, the J end by 6 bases, with 18 bases between. CDR3 in amino acids: CATSTDYRERAEAFF. CDR3 coding DNA: TGTGCCACCAGCACTGATTACAGGGAAAGGGCTGAAGCTTTCTTT.

This clone turned up a few times. This chain joins TRBV19 and TRBJ2-2; D is perhaps TRBD1 (5 bases). CDR3 size: 14 residues. Trimming shortened V by 6 bases and J by 5 bases, and 13 bases separated the two germline ends. In germline, CDR1 is LNHDA, CDR2 SQIVND (reference sequence). DNA for the CDR3: TGTGCCAGTAGCGCCGCAGGGATAACCGGGGAGCTGTTTTTT. Translation gives CASSAAGITGELFF.

V and J are TRBV6-1 and TRBJ1-1, with D hard to call. Trimming removed 8 bases from V and 7 bases from J, with 8 bases in between. The CDR3 is 10 amino acids. Germline CDR1 is MNHNS and CDR2 is SASEGT. The CDR3 nucleotides read TGTGCCAGCGTCAGGTGTGAAGCTTTCTTT. Amino acid sequence: CASVRCEAFF.

The chain employs TRBV28 and TRBJ1-6; a possible D gene is TRBD1 (5 bases). Trimming stripped 7 bases from V and 7 bases from J, with 14 bases between. Looked up from germline, CDR1 is MDHEN and CDR2 is SYDVKM. The CDR3 contains 14 residues. Written as DNA, the CDR3 is TGTGCCAGCAACCTTAGGGGTAACAATTCACCCCTCCACTTT. This codes for CASNLRGNNSPLHF.

The chain joins TRBV18 to TRBJ1-1; D remains unclear. The germline V and J ends were trimmed by 5 bases and 4 bases, with 17 bases remaining between them. CDR1 is KGHSH, CDR2 LQKENI, per germline. The CDR3 totals 15 residues. The CDR3 DNA follows: TGTGCCAGCTCAAGCTACCCGGTTGGCGGCACTGAAGCTTTCTTT. This sequence encodes CASSSYPVGGTEAFF. The full variable domain, with the rest looked up from reference TRBV18 and TRBJ1-1, is NAGVMQNPRHLVRRRGQEARLRCSPMKGHSHVYWYRQLPEEGLKFMVYLQKENIIDESGMPKERFSAEFPKEGPSILRIQQVVRGDSAAYFCASSSYPVGGTEAFFGQGTRLTVV.

This clone was seen a single time. The chain employs TRBV19 and TRBJ1-1; TRBD1 is a possible D gene (5 bases). CDR3 length: 15 amino acids. Germline V gene data show CDR1 as LNHDA and CDR2 as SQIVND (reference sequence). Trimming left V 0 bases short and J 6 bases short, with 14 bases between. This chain's CDR3 is CASSIDRRGSAEAFF. In DNA form, the CDR3 reads TGTGCCAGTAGTATAGATCGGCGGGGGAGCGCTGAAGCTTTCTTT.

This clone was counted between two and nine times. At one of its ends the junction is not consistent with the germline gene, which may arise from a read error. V usage is TRBV7-9 and J usage is TRBJ2-7; 10 bases are shared with TRBD1. The CDR3 contains 11 residues. Germline V gene sequence: CDR1 SEHNR, CDR2 FQNEAQ (reference sequence). CDR3 in DNA: TGTGCCAGCAGCTTAGCTGGGACAGGGGACTTC. Protein: CASSLAGTGDF.

This clone was detected only once. This sequence joins TRBV5-1 and TRBJ2-5; 13 bases are a match to TRBD2. Germline assignment: CDR1 SGHRS and CDR2 YFSETQ. V shed 2 bases and J 1 base; nucleotides not matched to a gene: 14. The CDR3 is made up of 20 amino acids. CDR3 DNA: TGCGCCAGCAGCTTATCCACCACTAGCGGGGGGGGAGGTCCCCAAGAGACCCAGTACTTC. Translating it yields CASSLSTTSGGGGPQETQYF.

The chain employs TRBV19 and TRBJ1-5, with D perhaps TRBD1 (5 bases). V was pared by 2 bases and J by 2 bases, with 13 bases between. Looked up from germline, CDR1 is LNHDA and CDR2 is SQIVND (reference sequence). CDR3 length equals 16 residues. The CDR3 sequence: CASSIRRGPGNQPQHF. CDR3 in DNA: TGTGCCAGTAGTATAAGGCGGGGACCGGGCAATCAGCCCCAGCATTTT.

The chain carries TRBV9 and TRBJ2-1; D might be TRBD2 (5 bases). Trimming took 0 bases from V and 0 from J, leaving 10 bases between them. The CDR3 loop spans 16 amino acids. In germline, CDR1 is SGDLS, CDR2 YYNGEE. CDR3 in DNA: TGTGCCAGCAGCGTAGAGGGTGGGAGCTCCTACAATGAGCAGTTCTTC. Protein: CASSVEGGSSYNEQFF. The complete variable domain, with remaining parts taken from reference TRBV9 and TRBJ2-1, reads DSGVTQTPKHLITATGQRVTLRCSPRSGDLSVYWYQQSLDQGLQFLIQYYNGEERAKGNILERFSAQQFPDLHSELNLSSLELGDSALYFCASSVEGGSSYNEQFFGPGTRLTVL.

This clone was counted a single time. The rearrangement uses TRBV10-3 and TRBJ1-1, with D hard to call. Per germline, CDR1 ENHRY and CDR2 SYGVKD. CDR3 length: 14 residues. V lost 10 bases, J lost 0 bases, and 15 bases lay in between. The DNA for the CDR3 is TGTGCCACCACGGCCGGAGGGATGAACACTGAAGCTTTCTTT. Translation gives CATTAGGMNTEAFF.